What follows is one T cell receptor beta chain and its context. The antigen remains unidentified. The data were obtained in a study of T cells expressing NK-cell markers. Study context: Source material for TCR beta repertoires consisted of sorted CD3+CD56+NKG2C+, CD3+CD56+NKG2C- and CD3+CD56-NKG2C+ T cells. Study results and limitations: About six donors carried dominant NKG2C+ clonotypes that made up roughly 1.0-7.0% of their CD8+ T cells. Whether expanded NKG2C+ T cell clones were HCMV specific stayed uncertain.

The CDR3 has 14 amino acids. Germline CDR1 and CDR2: DFQATT and SNEGSKA (reference sequence). The authors generated TCR beta cDNA through 5'RACE template switching with UMIs. No DNA is given; TCRdb re-called the 5' RACE reads and lists each CDR3 protein once. Its table records about 260,000 distinct CDR3 sequences. Sequenced input: blood T cells: a sorted CD56 or NKG2C T cell subset, CD4+ or CD8+ T cells, or bulk PBMC T cells (not recorded which). This sequence originates from a woman between 18 and 75 years old in good health. This rearrangement joins TRBV20-1 to TRBJ1-2; with no DNA, the TCRdb D assignment of TRBD1 cannot be verified. The CDR3 is CSARVGQGAQGYTF.